This TCR beta chain is from a study of blood T cell repertoires in COVID-19. Here immunoSEQ multiplex PCR was the method, and the copy in TCRdb shows in-frame clones only, minus some. The repertoire consists of roughly 190,000 clones, with over 75% occurring once and the leading ten covering 9.5% to 15%. The V gene lost 0 bases and the J gene lost 5 bases, with 7 bases spanning the gap. The germline V gene encodes CDR1 KGHSH and CDR2 LQKENI. This CDR3 comprises 13 residues. The rearrangement links TRBV18 to TRBJ1-2; no reliable D call. Sequencing was done on a sample of peripheral blood. This TCR came from a woman in her forties or fifties with acute or convalescent COVID-19. CDR3 sequence: CASSPPSAYGYTF. The CDR3 region has the DNA TGTGCCAGCTCACCACCTTCAGCGTATGGCTACACCTTC.